These T cell receptor beta chains were read from a single sample in a study of PD-1 blockade in classical Hodgkin lymphoma. Clones were read by immunoSEQ multiplex PCR, and TCRdb kept only the in-frame ones, dropping some. The profile covers approximately 24,000 clones, with around 84% appearing a single time and roughly 6% taken by the ten largest. The sequencing used peripheral blood mononuclear cells (PBMCs), collected before the fourth cycle of nivolumab. The receptors originated from a human donor with classical Hodgkin lymphoma. Both conserved end residues are part of each CDR3. The D gene is left open where the match is weak. Not all rows give a size; the values are once, few, many and, for expanded clones, a class.

d_call: .; j_call: TRBJ1-2; cdr3_length: 14; clone_size: .; v_call: TRBV28; cdr3_aa: CASSLIQARYGYTF; cdr3_nt: TGTGCCAGCAGTTTAATCCAGGCAAGGTATGGCTACACCTTC
d_call: .; j_call: TRBJ2-1; cdr3_length: 14; clone_size: .; v_call: TRBV10-1; cdr3_aa: CASSERGYVDEQFF; cdr3_nt: TGCGCCAGCAGTGAAAGGGGGTATGTCGATGAGCAGTTCTTC
d_call: TRBD2; j_call: TRBJ2-1; cdr3_length: 19; clone_size: .; v_call: TRBV15; cdr3_aa: CATSRNGLAGDLSYNEQFF; cdr3_nt: TGTGCCACCAGCAGAAACGGACTAGCGGGAGATCTCTCCTACAATGAGCAGTTCTTC
d_call: .; j_call: TRBJ1-1; cdr3_length: 15; clone_size: .; v_call: TRBV28; cdr3_aa: CASRAGGGWNTEAFF; cdr3_nt: TGTGCCAGCCGTGCGGGGGGGGGATGGAACACTGAAGCTTTCTTT
d_call: .; j_call: TRBJ2-2; cdr3_length: 17; clone_size: .; v_call: TRBV18; cdr3_aa: CASSPPGRRGNTGELFF; cdr3_nt: TGTGCCAGCTCACCACCGGGGCGGAGGGGGAACACCGGGGAGCTGTTTTTT
d_call: .; j_call: TRBJ1-1; cdr3_length: 13; clone_size: .; v_call: TRBV29-1; cdr3_aa: CSVEKSLGWRAFF; cdr3_nt: TGCAGCGTTGAAAAGAGCCTTGGGTGGAGAGCTTTCTTT
d_call: .; j_call: TRBJ2-6; cdr3_length: 15; clone_size: once; v_call: TRBV9; cdr3_aa: CASSVDGVGANVLTF; cdr3_nt: TGTGCCAGCAGCGTAGACGGAGTAGGAGCCAACGTCCTGACTTTC
d_call: TRBD1; j_call: TRBJ1-2; cdr3_length: 14; clone_size: .; v_call: TRBV28; cdr3_aa: CASRSTGREYGYTF; cdr3_nt: TGTGCCAGCAGGTCGACAGGGAGGGAGTATGGCTACACCTTC
d_call: .; j_call: TRBJ2-2; cdr3_length: 17; clone_size: .; v_call: TRBV10-3; cdr3_aa: CAIRGPGPPGNTGELFF; cdr3_nt: TGTGCCATCAGGGGTCCGGGACCGCCTGGGAACACCGGGGAGCTGTTTTTT
d_call: TRBD1; j_call: TRBJ1-2; cdr3_length: 13; clone_size: .; v_call: TRBV10-1; cdr3_aa: CASSEGGSYGYTF; cdr3_nt: TGCGCCAGCAGTGAAGGGGGCAGCTATGGCTACACCTTC
d_call: .; j_call: TRBJ1-4; cdr3_length: 15; clone_size: .; v_call: TRBV19; cdr3_aa: CASSLGLTTNEKLFF; cdr3_nt: TGTGCCAGTAGTTTGGGGTTAACAACTAATGAAAAACTGTTTTTT
d_call: .; j_call: TRBJ1-2; cdr3_length: 16; clone_size: .; v_call: TRBV18; cdr3_aa: CASSPRAPDLIYGYTF; cdr3_nt: TGTGCCAGCTCACCGCGGGCCCCAGATCTTATTTATGGCTACACCTTC
d_call: .; j_call: TRBJ2-7; cdr3_length: 14; clone_size: .; v_call: TRBV6-6; cdr3_aa: CASSPSGFSYEQYF; cdr3_nt: TGTGCCAGCAGTCCTTCGGGCTTCTCCTACGAGCAGTACTTC
d_call: .; j_call: TRBJ1-1; cdr3_length: 15; clone_size: .; v_call: TRBV13; cdr3_aa: CASSLEGSGNTEAFF; cdr3_nt: TGTGCCAGCAGCTTAGAGGGTTCAGGGAACACTGAAGCTTTCTTT
d_call: .; j_call: TRBJ1-5; cdr3_length: 14; clone_size: once; v_call: TRBV27; cdr3_aa: CASSGQRGGAAQHF; cdr3_nt: TGTGCCAGCAGTGGTCAACGCGGCGGGGCTGCCCAGCATTTT
d_call: .; j_call: TRBJ2-1; cdr3_length: 16; clone_size: .; v_call: TRBV6-6; cdr3_aa: CASSYSKGSSYNEQFF; cdr3_nt: TGTGCCAGCAGTTACTCAAAAGGGAGCTCCTACAATGAGCAGTTCTTC
d_call: TRBD2; j_call: TRBJ2-1; cdr3_length: 14; clone_size: few; v_call: TRBV7-9; cdr3_aa: CASPGLAGYNEQFF; cdr3_nt: TGTGCCAGCCCGGGACTAGCGGGTTACAATGAGCAGTTCTTC
d_call: .; j_call: TRBJ2-7; cdr3_length: 13; clone_size: .; v_call: TRBV28; cdr3_aa: CASSFIGDDEQYF; cdr3_nt: TGTGCCAGCAGTTTTATTGGGGACGACGAGCAGTACTTC
d_call: .; j_call: TRBJ1-1; cdr3_length: 12; clone_size: .; v_call: TRBV12-5; cdr3_aa: CASGQAHTEAFF; cdr3_nt: TGTGCTAGTGGTCAGGCTCACACTGAAGCTTTCTTT
d_call: TRBD1; j_call: TRBJ2-7; cdr3_length: 14; clone_size: once; v_call: TRBV4-3; cdr3_aa: CVSSQDETGNEQYF; cdr3_nt: TGCGTCAGCAGCCAAGATGAGACAGGGAACGAGCAGTACTTC
d_call: .; j_call: TRBJ2-7; cdr3_length: 14; clone_size: .; v_call: TRBV2; cdr3_aa: CASKKILSSYEQYF; cdr3_nt: TGTGCCAGCAAGAAGATCCTTAGCTCCTACGAGCAGTACTTC
d_call: .; j_call: TRBJ2-7; cdr3_length: 13; clone_size: once; v_call: TRBV4-3; cdr3_aa: CASSQEGRAEQYF; cdr3_nt: TGCGCCAGCAGCCAAGAGGGAAGGGCCGAGCAGTACTTC
d_call: .; j_call: TRBJ2-3; cdr3_length: 17; clone_size: .; v_call: TRBV11-2; cdr3_aa: CASSSRGEGLPTDTQYF; cdr3_nt: TGTGCCAGCAGCTCGAGGGGGGAGGGTCTACCCACAGATACGCAGTATTTT
d_call: TRBD1; j_call: TRBJ2-3; cdr3_length: 16; clone_size: .; v_call: TRBV11-3; cdr3_aa: CASSSYRGQGGYTQYF; cdr3_nt: TGTGCCAGCAGCTCGTACCGAGGACAGGGGGGATATACGCAGTATTTT
d_call: TRBD1; j_call: TRBJ2-1; cdr3_length: 19; clone_size: .; v_call: TRBV9; cdr3_aa: CASSPPWQPGQGDYNEQFF; cdr3_nt: TGTGCCAGCAGCCCACCCTGGCAACCGGGACAGGGGGACTACAATGAGCAGTTCTTC
d_call: TRBD1; j_call: TRBJ1-2; cdr3_length: 14; clone_size: .; v_call: TRBV5-4; cdr3_aa: CASSPGTGNYGYTF; cdr3_nt: TGTGCCAGCAGCCCAGGGACAGGGAACTATGGCTACACCTTC
d_call: .; j_call: TRBJ2-5; cdr3_length: 14; clone_size: once; v_call: TRBV21-1; cdr3_aa: CASSKAGLAETQYF; cdr3_nt: TGTGCCAGCAGCAAAGCGGGACTAGCGGAGACCCAGTACTTC
d_call: .; j_call: TRBJ2-7; cdr3_length: 14; clone_size: .; v_call: TRBV11-1; cdr3_aa: CASSDRDGYYEQYF; cdr3_nt: TGTGCCAGCAGTGACCGGGACGGATACTACGAGCAGTACTTC
d_call: .; j_call: TRBJ2-3; cdr3_length: 11; clone_size: .; v_call: TRBV5-6; cdr3_aa: CASRRTDTQYF; cdr3_nt: TGTGCCAGCCGACGCACAGATACGCAGTATTTT
d_call: .; j_call: TRBJ1-1; cdr3_length: 14; clone_size: .; v_call: TRBV7-8; cdr3_aa: CASSLGSTNTEAFF; cdr3_nt: TGTGCCAGCAGCTTGGGCAGCACGAACACTGAAGCTTTCTTT
d_call: .; j_call: TRBJ2-7; cdr3_length: 15; clone_size: .; v_call: TRBV5-1; cdr3_aa: CASSLGLAQVYEQYF; cdr3_nt: TGCGCCAGCAGCTTGGGTCTAGCTCAAGTCTACGAGCAGTACTTC
d_call: .; j_call: TRBJ1-1; cdr3_length: 13; clone_size: .; v_call: TRBV28; cdr3_aa: CASSLIMNTEAFF; cdr3_nt: TGTGCCAGCAGTTTGATAATGAACACTGAAGCTTTCTTT
d_call: .; j_call: TRBJ2-3; cdr3_length: 17; clone_size: .; v_call: TRBV15; cdr3_aa: CATSRAGGGGAADTQYF; cdr3_nt: TGTGCCACCAGCAGAGCTGGGGGAGGGGGCGCCGCAGATACGCAGTATTTT
d_call: .; j_call: TRBJ1-6; cdr3_length: 14; clone_size: once; v_call: TRBV9; cdr3_aa: CASSVEGGFSPLHF; cdr3_nt: TGTGCCAGCAGCGTAGAAGGGGGATTTTCACCCCTCCACTTT
d_call: TRBD2; j_call: TRBJ2-7; cdr3_length: 15; clone_size: .; v_call: TRBV27; cdr3_aa: CASSWSGRGGYEQYF; cdr3_nt: TGTGCCAGCAGTTGGAGCGGGAGAGGAGGCTACGAGCAGTACTTC
d_call: .; j_call: TRBJ1-2; cdr3_length: 14; clone_size: .; v_call: TRBV5-4; cdr3_aa: CASSLAARNYGYTF; cdr3_nt: TGTGCCAGCAGCCTAGCGGCGCGGAACTATGGCTACACCTTC
d_call: .; j_call: TRBJ1-1; cdr3_length: 15; clone_size: .; v_call: TRBV7-9; cdr3_aa: CASSLEGTMNTEAFF; cdr3_nt: TGTGCCAGCAGCTTAGAGGGGACTATGAACACTGAAGCTTTCTTT
d_call: .; j_call: TRBJ2-7; cdr3_length: 15; clone_size: once; v_call: TRBV11-2; cdr3_aa: CASTPRNSLSYEQYF; cdr3_nt: TGTGCCAGCACCCCCCGGAACAGCCTCTCCTACGAGCAGTACTTC
d_call: .; j_call: TRBJ2-3; cdr3_length: 12; clone_size: .; v_call: TRBV2; cdr3_aa: CASRGDSDTQYF; cdr3_nt: TGTGCCAGCAGGGGAGACTCCGATACGCAGTATTTT
d_call: .; j_call: TRBJ1-4; cdr3_length: 16; clone_size: .; v_call: TRBV28; cdr3_aa: CASSFHIGQPNEKLFF; cdr3_nt: TGTGCCAGCAGTTTCCATATCGGGCAGCCTAATGAAAAACTGTTTTTT